This paragraph covers one T cell receptor (beta chain) sequence. This sample was taken from a study of blood T cell repertoires in COVID-19. For the study at large: Italy, Spain and the United States were the sources of the convalescent and acute COVID-19 samples.

The study recruited people aged 18 to 89 years across approximately 24 US areas. Donors of Cohort 3 who recovered were those that had two negative PCRs, clearance, or symptom resolution. Clones were read by immunoSEQ multiplex PCR, and TCRdb kept only the in-frame ones, dropping some. The sample consists of approximately 300,000 clones, 85% to 90% of them appearing once. The CDR3 has 11 amino acids. Per the germline V gene, CDR1 is SQVTM and CDR2 is ANQGSEA. V lost 4 bases, J lost 1 base, and 4 bases lay in between. The rearrangement uses TRBV29-1 and TRBJ1-2; D is undetermined. The sequenced sample consisted of PBMCs or T cells enriched from blood (not recorded which). The clonotype comes from a woman in her late teens or twenties who had recovered from COVID-19. CDR3 DNA sequence: TGCAGCGTTGCCAGTAACTATGGCTACACCTTC. As protein: CSVASNYGYTF. Full variable domain (remainder filled in from reference TRBV29-1 and TRBJ1-2): SAVISQKPSRDICQRGTSLTIQCQVDSQVTMMFWYRQQPGQSLTLIATANQGSEATYESGFVIDKFPISRPNLTFSTLTVSNMSPEDSSIYLCSVASNYGYTFGSGTRLTVV.